A selection of T cell receptor beta chains follows, all from one sample in a study of T cells in Graves' hyperthyroidism and ophthalmopathy. From the multiplex PCR reads, TCRdb called clonotypes with MiXCR, one entry per CDR3 protein. The sample shows around 200,000 distinct CDR3 sequences, around 17% of them seen only once. Sequencing used blood. Receptors originate from a man aged 35 to 55 with Graves' hyperthyroidism. The CDR3 runs from the conserved cysteine through the conserved F or W. Fields, in order: V gene, D gene, J gene, clone size, CDR3 protein, CDR3 DNA. The D gene is left open where the match is weak. Clone size appears in some rows only: once, few, many, or a class for an expanded clone.

TRBV4-2	-	TRBJ2-7	many	CASSQGKGGYEQYF	TGTGCCAGCAGCCAAGGCAAAGGGGGCTACGAGCAGTACTTC
TRBV11-2	-	TRBJ2-7	many	CASSLGGGPYRKYF	TGTGCCAGCAGCTTAGGGGGGGGGCCCTATCGAAAGTACTTC
TRBV2	-	TRBJ1-5	many	CASQGNGNQPQHF	TGTGCCAGTCAGGGTAATGGCAATCAGCCCCAGCATTTT
TRBV7-2	TRBD1	TRBJ2-7	many	CASSTDRSATYEQYF	TGTGCCAGCAGCACGGACAGGTCCGCAACCTACGAGCAGTACTTC
TRBV18	-	TRBJ2-1	many	CASSPASSVANEQFF	TGTGCCAGCTCACCGGCCAGCTCGGTCGCCAATGAGCAGTTCTTC
TRBV28	-	TRBJ2-7	many	CASSGTAGRQQYF	TGTGCCAGCAGTGGGACGGCAGGGCGGCAGCAGTACTTC
TRBV2	-	TRBJ1-1	many	CASMRGTEAFF	TGTGCCAGCATGAGGGGCACTGAAGCTTTCTTT
TRBV11-2	-	TRBJ1-2	many	CASSFSLGGYTF	TGTGCCAGCAGCTTTTCTCTGGGGGGCTACACCTTC
TRBV12-5	-	TRBJ1-2	many	CASGAPDSPGNYGYTF	TGTGCTAGTGGTGCCCCGGACAGCCCCGGAAACTATGGCTACACCTTC
TRBV13	-	TRBJ2-2	-	CASSLVGRTGELFF	TGTGCCAGCAGCTTAGTGGGACGCACCGGGGAGCTGTTTTTT
TRBV7-9	-	TRBJ1-2	few	CASSLRHARSGDYGYTF	TGTGCCAGCAGCTTACGACACGCGCGGTCAGGGGACTATGGCTACACCTTC
TRBV7-8	-	TRBJ2-6	-	CASTPRPGNSGANVLTF	TGTGCCAGCACCCCACGACCGGGAAACTCTGGGGCCAACGTCCTGACTTTC
TRBV12-3/TRBV12-4	TRBD1	TRBJ1-3	many	CASSQTGSSGNTIYF	TGTGCCAGCAGTCAGACAGGGAGCTCTGGAAACACCATATATTTT
TRBV11-3	-	TRBJ1-2	many	CASSLAGFYGYTF	TGTGCCAGCAGCTTAGCCGGATTCTATGGCTACACCTTC
TRBV11-2	-	TRBJ2-1	many	CASSHSQPVNEQFF	TGTGCCAGCAGCCATTCCCAACCGGTCAATGAGCAGTTCTTC
TRBV6-1	TRBD2	TRBJ2-7	many	CASSRTSWGEQYF	TGTGCCAGCAGTCGGACTAGCTGGGGTGAGCAGTACTTC
TRBV28	-	TRBJ2-7	many	CASSFWWDEQYF	TGTGCCAGCAGTTTCTGGTGGGACGAGCAGTACTTC